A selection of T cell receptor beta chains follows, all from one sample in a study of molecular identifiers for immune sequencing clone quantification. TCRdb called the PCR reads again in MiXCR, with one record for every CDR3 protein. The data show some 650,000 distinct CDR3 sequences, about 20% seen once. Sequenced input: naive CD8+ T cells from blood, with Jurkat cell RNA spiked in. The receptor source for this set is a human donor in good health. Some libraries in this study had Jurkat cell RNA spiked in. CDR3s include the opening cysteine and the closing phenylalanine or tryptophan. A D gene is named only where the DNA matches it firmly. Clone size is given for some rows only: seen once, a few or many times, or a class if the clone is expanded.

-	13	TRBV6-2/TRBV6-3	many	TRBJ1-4	TGTGCCAGCAGTTACAGGGTCGGCGAAAAACTGTTTTTT	CASSYRVGEKLFF
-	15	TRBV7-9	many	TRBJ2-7	TGTGCCAGCAGCTTAGCATGGGGTGCAGTGTACGAGCAGTACTTC	CASSLAWGAVYEQYF
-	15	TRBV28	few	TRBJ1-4	TGTGCCAGCAGTCCCTCGGGGGGCTATAATGAAAAACTGTTTTTT	CASSPSGGYNEKLFF
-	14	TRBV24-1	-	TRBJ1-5	TGTGCCAGGTGGTCCCAGGGCATCTATCAGCCCCAGCATTTT	CARWSQGIYQPQHF
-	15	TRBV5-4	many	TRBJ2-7	TGTGCCAGCAGCTTGGGGGTATCCGATCCTCGCGAGCAGTACTTC	CASSLGVSDPREQYF
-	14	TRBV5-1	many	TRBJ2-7	TGCGCCAGCAGCTCGACAGGACTGGCCTACGAGCAGTACTTC	CASSSTGLAYEQYF
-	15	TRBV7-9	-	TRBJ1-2	TGTGCCAGCAGCTCGACAGTCTCTGCTAACTATGGCTACACCTTC	CASSSTVSANYGYTF
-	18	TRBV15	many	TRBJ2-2	TGTGCCACATGGGGGATCGGCGGTACCAAACGGGGCACCGGGGAGCTGTTTTTT	CATWGIGGTKRGTGELFF
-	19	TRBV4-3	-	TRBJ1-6	TGCGCCAGCAGCCAAAGCTGGGGCCCATCGACAGCCTATAATTCACCCCTCCACTTT	CASSQSWGPSTAYNSPLHF
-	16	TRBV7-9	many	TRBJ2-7	TGTGCCAGCAGCTTAGCTCTTGGACTGGCGGGCTACGAGCAGTACTTC	CASSLALGLAGYEQYF
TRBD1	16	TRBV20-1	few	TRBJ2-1	TGCAGTGCTAGAGATCCGGGACAGGGGTTTGGCTATGAGCAGTTCTTC	CSARDPGQGFGYEQFF
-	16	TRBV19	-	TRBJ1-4	TGTGCCAGTAGTATGCCCTCAGGTCAGTTTCGCGAAAAACTGTTTTTT	CASSMPSGQFREKLFF
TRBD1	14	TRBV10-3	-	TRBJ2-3	TGTGCCATCGAACAGGGGTCGGGCACAGATACGCAGTATTTT	CAIEQGSGTDTQYF
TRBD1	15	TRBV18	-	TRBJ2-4	TGTGCCAGCTGGGGACAGGGGGCGTGGGTTCACATTCAGTACTTC	CASWGQGAWVHIQYF
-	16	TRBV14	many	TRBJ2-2	TGTGCCAGCAGCCAAGGAGCAGGCCTGAGCACCGGGGAGCTGTTTTTT	CASSQGAGLSTGELFF
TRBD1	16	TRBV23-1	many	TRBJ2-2	TGCGCCAGCAGTCAACCGGGACAGTCGGGCACCGGGGAGCTGTTTTTT	CASSQPGQSGTGELFF
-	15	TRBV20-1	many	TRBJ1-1	TGCAGTGCTAGGGGTATCCCGGGGGTGAACACTGAAGCTTTCTTT	CSARGIPGVNTEAFF
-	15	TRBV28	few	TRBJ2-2	TGTGCCAGCAGTCAAATTGCCTGGGTGTCGGAGGAGCTGTTTTTT	CASSQIAWVSEELFF
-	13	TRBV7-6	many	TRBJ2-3	TGTGCCAGCAGCTTTGAGGTGCTTGATACGCAGTATTTT	CASSFEVLDTQYF
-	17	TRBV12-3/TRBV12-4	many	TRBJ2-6	TGTGCCAGCACTCCCTTTTCTGGGCCCAGCGTGGCCAACGTCCTGACTTTC	CASTPFSGPSVANVLTF
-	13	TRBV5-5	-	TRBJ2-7	TGTGCCAGCAGCTTACACCCTACCTACGAGCAGTACTTC	CASSLHPTYEQYF
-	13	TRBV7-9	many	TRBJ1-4	TGTGCCAGCAGCTTAGAGGTGGAGGAAAAACTGTTTTTT	CASSLEVEEKLFF